The 14 T cell receptor beta chains below were found in one sample sequenced in a study of cytomegalovirus exposure and HLA in healthy donors. PCR involved 60 Vbeta and 13 Jbeta primers. Generated by immunoSEQ multiplex PCR, the TCRdb table keeps only in-frame clones and is missing some. The sample contains over 20,000 clones, almost 70% of which appear only once. Sequencing was carried out using PBMCs. These receptors all come from a woman in her fifties or sixties in good health and CMV-seronegative.

This chain uses TRBV28 with TRBJ2-5; 7 nucleotides line up with TRBD2. The CDR3 has 15 amino acids. The junction had 8 bases not matched to a gene; V was cut back by 3 bases and J by 4 bases. Germline assignment: CDR1 MDHEN and CDR2 SYDVKM. The CDR3 spells CASSFQGGRAETQYF. The CDR3 bases are TGTGCCAGCAGTTTCCAGGGCGGGAGAGCAGAGACCCAGTACTTC.

This rearrangement joins TRBV6-1 to TRBJ2-7, with 10 bases fitting TRBD2. Germline V gene sequence: CDR1 MNHNS, CDR2 SASEGT. There are 14 residues in the CDR3. V lost 6 bases and J lost 3; bases outside the gene matches: 5. In DNA, the CDR3 is TGTGCCAGCAGGCGGACTAGCGGAAACTACGAGCAGTACTTC. Its translation is CASRRTSGNYEQYF.

The V gene is TRBV6-6, the J gene TRBJ1-2, with D perhaps TRBD1 (5 bases). V shed 5 bases and J shed 8 bases, with 12 bases lying between them. Germline lookup yields CDR1 MNHNY and CDR2 SVGAGI (reference sequence). There are 12 residues in the CDR3. DNA for the CDR3: TGTGCCAGCAGTACAGGATTCTACGGCTACACCTTC. It translates to CASSTGFYGYTF.

This clone has only a few counts. The chain is built from TRBV27 and TRBJ2-7; 7 bases are a match to TRBD1. This CDR3 has 14 amino acids. Germline V gene lookup returns CDR1 MNHEY and CDR2 SMNVEV (reference sequence). V was clipped by 5 bases and J by 2 bases; unmatched bases: 6. CDR3 loop: CASSTLTGTYEQYF. The CDR3 DNA reads TGTGCCAGCAGTACCCTGACAGGGACCTACGAGCAGTACTTC.

V gene TRBV5-1 combines with J gene TRBJ2-7, with TRBD1 matching over 7 bases. The germline V gene encodes CDR1 SGHRS and CDR2 YFSETQ. Trimming cost V 0 bases and J 0 bases; bases outside gene matches: 6. The CDR3 has 16 amino acids. CDR3 coding DNA: TGCGCCAGCAGCTTGGCAAGACAGGGCGCCTCCTACGAGCAGTACTTC. The encoded protein is CASSLARQGASYEQYF.

The chain is built from TRBV5-1 and TRBJ2-1; tentatively, D is TRBD1 (6 bases). This CDR3 is built from 12 residues. The germline V and J ends were trimmed by 2 bases and 7 bases, with 7 bases remaining between them. Germline-derived CDR1 and CDR2 are SGHRS and YFSETQ. The CDR3 loop reads CASSLGGNEQFF. CDR3 bases: TGCGCCAGCAGCTTAGGGGGAAATGAGCAGTTCTTC.

This sequence joins TRBV25-1 and TRBJ1-1; D is possibly TRBD1 (5 bases). Germline CDR1 MGHDK, CDR2 SYGVNS. V was clipped by 1 base and J by 1 base, with 16 bases between them. CDR3 length: 17 residues. This CDR3 is CASSELGPGQSNTEAFF. Written as DNA, the CDR3 is TGTGCCAGCAGTGAATTAGGGCCAGGGCAATCGAACACTGAAGCTTTCTTT. Full variable domain (missing parts from reference TRBV25-1 and TRBJ1-1): EADIYQTPRYLVIGTGKKITLECSQTMGHDKMYWYQQDPGMELHLIHYSYGVNSTEKGDLSSESTVSRIRTEHFPLTLESARPSHTSQYLCASSELGPGQSNTEAFFGQGTRLTVV.

The rearrangement uses TRBV7-3 and TRBJ2-1, with 7 positions matching TRBD2. The CDR3 consists of 14 residues. Germline loops: CDR1 SGHTA, CDR2 FQGTGA. V shed 5 bases and J 5 bases; nucleotides not matched to a gene: 6. The DNA for the CDR3 is TGTGCCAGCAGCGCCGCCGGGACTAACAATGAGCAGTTCTTC. Translated: CASSAAGTNNEQFF.

The chain is built from TRBV18 and TRBJ2-5, with D perhaps matching TRBD1 or TRBD2 (6 bases each). The CDR3 is made up of 14 amino acids. V was clipped by 6 bases and J by 4 bases, with 15 bases between them. Germline CDR1 and CDR2: KGHSH and LQKENI. CDR3 amino acids: CASSPGEAGETQYF. CDR3 coding DNA: TGTGCCAGCTCGCCAGGGGAGGCCGGAGAGACCCAGTACTTC.

V is TRBV2 and J is TRBJ2-7; a possible D gene is TRBD1 (7 bases). Germline loops: CDR1 SNHLY, CDR2 FYNNEI. The CDR3 extends over 12 amino acids. V was cut by 6 bases and J by 3 bases, with 9 bases left in between. The CDR3 spells CASSQGGYEQYF. The CDR3, as DNA: TGTGCCAGCAGCCAGGGGGGCTACGAGCAGTACTTC.

V and J are TRBV6-1 and TRBJ2-3; 9 positions match TRBD2. Germline V CDR1 and CDR2: MNHNS, SASEGT. The V gene end was trimmed by 4 bases and the J gene end by 10 bases; junction bases not matched to a gene: 9. The CDR3 is 14 amino acids. The CDR3 here is CASSAGTSPLPQYF. CDR3 in DNA: TGTGCCAGCAGTGCCGGGACTAGCCCCCTTCCGCAGTATTTT.

This rearrangement joins TRBV5-1 to TRBJ1-1; D not certain. V was clipped by 5 bases and J by 4 bases, with 6 bases between them. The CDR3 covers 11 residues. The V gene's germline CDR1 is SGHRS and CDR2 YFSETQ. For the CDR3, the DNA is TGCGCCAGCAGAGACTTCACTGAAGCTTTCTTT. Translated, it gives CASRDFTEAFF.

The chain uses TRBV7-9 and TRBJ1-4; 10 bases fit TRBD1. The CDR3 is 16 residues long. Germline CDR1 reads SEHNR; CDR2 reads FQNEAQ (reference sequence). Losses at the gene ends were 3 bases for V and 2 bases for J; bases not matched to a gene: 3. DNA for the CDR3: TGTGCCAGCAGCTTGGGGGACAGGGGCACTAATGAAAAACTGTTTTTT. Its protein is CASSLGDRGTNEKLFF.

This clone was found a few times. V is TRBV13 and J is TRBJ2-7; weak D call: TRBD2 (6 bases). The CDR3 consists of 13 residues. Germline V gene lookup returns CDR1 PRHDT and CDR2 FYEKMQ (reference sequence). Trimming removed 5 bases from V and 2 bases from J, with 10 bases in between. CDR3 residues: CASSLGGPYEQYF. The CDR3 nucleotides are TGTGCCAGCAGCCTCGGGGGACCCTACGAGCAGTACTTC.